These T cell receptor beta chains were read from a single sample in a study of post-analysis software for immune sequencing data. Each CDR3 protein is one row after TCRdb ran MiXCR on the PCR reads. The sample consists of about 400,000 distinct CDR3 sequences, roughly 30% of them appearing once. Sequencing used blood. The receptors stem from a girl between 10 and 17 years old with multiple sclerosis. Each CDR3 is given with its conserved first and last residue. Each record gives: clone size, V gene, D gene, J gene, CDR3 protein, CDR3 DNA. A D gene is named only where the DNA matches it firmly. Not every row has a clone size; where given, it reads once, few, many or a size class.

.	TRBV12-3/TRBV12-4	.	TRBJ2-5	CASSSGLGTQYF	TGTGCCAGCAGCTCAGGTCTTGGGACCCAGTACTTC
.	TRBV7-2	TRBD1	TRBJ1-2	CASSLTQGQPSGYTF	TGTGCCAGCAGCTTAACACAGGGACAGCCCTCCGGCTACACCTTC
.	TRBV21-1	.	TRBJ1-1	CASYITGTQPMNTEAFF	TGTGCCAGCTATATAACTGGGACGCAGCCAATGAACACTGAAGCTTTCTTT
.	TRBV7-7	TRBD2	TRBJ2-1	CATAPLVAGGNSYNEQFF	TGTGCCACCGCTCCCTTAGTAGCGGGGGGCAACTCCTACAATGAGCAGTTCTTC
.	TRBV27	.	TRBJ1-1	CASSPKGYTEAFF	TGTGCCAGCAGCCCCAAAGGGTACACTGAAGCTTTCTTT
.	TRBV3-1	TRBD1	TRBJ1-2	CASSRSGTGKYGYTF	TGTGCCAGCAGCCGTTCCGGGACAGGAAAGTATGGCTACACCTTC
.	TRBV6-5	.	TRBJ2-7	CASSSRAQRWEQYF	TGTGCCAGCAGTTCCCGGGCCCAAAGATGGGAGCAGTACTTC
.	TRBV3-1	.	TRBJ1-5	CASSQADQPQHF	TGTGCCAGCAGCCAAGCGGATCAGCCCCAGCATTTT
few	TRBV7-2	TRBD2	TRBJ2-7	CASSFASGTPYEQYF	TGTGCCAGCAGCTTTGCTAGCGGGACCCCCTACGAGCAGTACTTC
few	TRBV12-3/TRBV12-4	TRBD1	TRBJ2-1	CASSTGVNEQFF	TGTGCCAGCAGCACAGGGGTAAATGAGCAGTTCTTC
.	TRBV29-1	.	TRBJ2-7	CSVAIVSSYEQYF	TGCAGCGTAGCTATTGTGAGCTCCTACGAGCAGTACTTC